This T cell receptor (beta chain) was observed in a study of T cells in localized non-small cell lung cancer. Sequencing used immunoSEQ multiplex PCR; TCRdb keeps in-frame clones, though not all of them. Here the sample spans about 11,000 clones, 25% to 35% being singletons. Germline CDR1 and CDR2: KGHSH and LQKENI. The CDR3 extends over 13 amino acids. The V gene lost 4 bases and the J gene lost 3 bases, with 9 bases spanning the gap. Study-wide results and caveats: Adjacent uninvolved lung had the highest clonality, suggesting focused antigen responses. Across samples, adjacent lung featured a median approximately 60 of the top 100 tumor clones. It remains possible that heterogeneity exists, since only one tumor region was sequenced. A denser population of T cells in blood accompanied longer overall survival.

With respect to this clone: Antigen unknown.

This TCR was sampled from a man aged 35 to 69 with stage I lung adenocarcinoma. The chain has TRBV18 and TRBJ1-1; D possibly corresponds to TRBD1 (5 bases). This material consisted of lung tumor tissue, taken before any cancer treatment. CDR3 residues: CASSRDSHTEAFF. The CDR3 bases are TGTGCCAGCTCACGCGACAGTCACACTGAAGCTTTCTTT.